This T cell receptor (beta chain) was recorded in a study of cytomegalovirus exposure and HLA in healthy donors. Regarding the study as a whole: Associated with cytomegalovirus, according to the listing, were 150 to 200 TCR beta chains.

PCR involved 60 Vbeta and 13 Jbeta primers. Sequencing was performed with immunoSEQ multiplex PCR; in TCRdb, only in-frame clones are kept and a portion is missing. The sample holds approximately 110,000 clones. Concerning this clone itself: Its antigen is unknown.

This CDR3 is built from 14 residues. Trimming took 6 bases from V and 4 from J, leaving 12 bases between them. From germline, CDR1 is SNHLY and CDR2 FYNNEI. The chain employs TRBV2 and TRBJ2-2, with D possibly TRBD2 on 5 matching bases. This receptor was taken from a man aged 18 to 30 in good health and CMV-seronegative. Sample: PBMCs. This CDR3 reads CASRADQGTGELFF. CDR3 sequence (DNA): TGTGCCAGCAGAGCGGATCAAGGCACCGGGGAGCTGTTTTTT.